This T cell receptor (beta chain) was identified during a study of identical twins. TCRdb re-called the 5' RACE reads with MiXCR, one entry per CDR3 protein. Found here are fewer than 550,000 distinct CDR3 sequences, roughly 15% of them singletons; the top ten hold nearly 0.45%. Germline loops: CDR1 WNHNN, CDR2 SYGVQD (reference sequence). The J segment lost 5 bases and the V segment lost 6 bases, leaving 9 bases of the junction unmatched. The length of the CDR3 is 15 residues. This sample also belongs to another study, concerning yellow fever vaccine responses in identical twins.

The chain couples TRBV10-1 to TRBJ2-2; 7 bases fit TRBD2. Sequencing was done on a sample of CD4+ T cells sorted from blood. This clonotype was obtained from a young woman in good health. The CDR3 loop reads CASSPSGTLTGELFF. The CDR3 DNA reads TGCGCCAGCAGCCCGAGCGGGACCCTAACCGGGGAGCTGTTTTTT.